The rows below give T cell receptor beta chains drawn from one sample of a study of shared clonotypes between healthy human individuals. Method: immunoSEQ multiplex PCR; TCRdb's copy keeps in-frame clones and lacks some. The sample gives about 2.1 million clones, 80% to 95% of which show up once; over 1.5% is in the top ten. The sequenced sample consisted of naive CD8+ T cells from PBMCs. These receptors came from a man younger than 30 in good health. Some clones in this sample may be carry-over from other donors' samples. Each CDR3 is given with its conserved first and last residue. D genes are given only for firm matches. Not every row has a clone size; where given, it reads once, few, many or a size class.

>TRBJ1-2|once|TRBV9|-
TGTGCCAGCAGCACAGGGAACTATGGCTACACCTTC
CASSTGNYGYTF
>TRBJ1-4|-|TRBV7-9|TRBD1
TGTGCCAGCAGCCCCGGACAGGGGTTCGGTGAAAAACTGTTTTTT
CASSPGQGFGEKLFF
>TRBJ2-2|-|TRBV2|-
TGTGCCAGCAGTGATCGTAGAGGCTTCAACACCGGGGAGCTGTTTTTT
CASSDRRGFNTGELFF
>TRBJ1-3|-|TRBV28|-
TGTGCCAGCGGATATATCAGGGATTTGATGAGCTCTGGAAACACCATATATTTT
CASGYIRDLMSSGNTIYF
>TRBJ2-3|-|TRBV2|TRBD2
TGTGCCAGCCAAAGCGGGAGAATTACGACAGATACGCAGTATTTT
CASQSGRITTDTQYF
>TRBJ2-2|-|TRBV11-2|TRBD2
TGTGCCAGCAGTCTCAGACTAGCGGGGACAAACACCGGGGAGCTGTTTTTT
CASSLRLAGTNTGELFF
>TRBJ2-7|-|TRBV10-2|TRBD1
TGCGCCAGCAAAACCGGGACAGGAATCCTCACTACCTACGAGCAGTACTTC
CASKTGTGILTTYEQYF
>TRBJ1-4|-|TRBV5-6|-
TGTGCCAGCAGCTTGGCCTGGGGCAGGGAAGATGAAAAACTGTTTTTT
CASSLAWGREDEKLFF
>TRBJ1-1|-|TRBV28|-
TGTGCCAGCAGTAACAGCGGAGGGAACACTGAAGCTTTCTTT
CASSNSGGNTEAFF
>TRBJ2-7|-|TRBV27|-
TGTGCCAGCAGTTTAGGTCGTATGGGGTTACTCCTTTACGAGCAGTACTTC
CASSLGRMGLLLYEQYF
>TRBJ2-5|few|TRBV5-1|-
TGCGCCAGCAGCTTATGGTCATACCAAGAGACCCAGTACTTC
CASSLWSYQETQYF
>TRBJ2-1|-|TRBV7-2|-
TGTGCCAGCAGCCCTATGTGGGAGCAGTTCTTC
CASSPMWEQFF
>TRBJ1-1|-|TRBV19|TRBD1
TGTGCCAGTAGGGGGACAGGGAAGACTGAAGCTTTCTTT
CASRGTGKTEAFF
>TRBJ2-1|-|TRBV27|-
TGTGCCAGCAGTTTATCGATAAGGTTGCACAATGAGCAGTTCTTC
CASSLSIRLHNEQFF
>TRBJ2-7|-|TRBV25-1|TRBD1
TGTGCCAGCAGAGGGGACAGGGAGGTAGCGGGCTCCTACGAGCAGTACTTC
CASRGDREVAGSYEQYF
>TRBJ1-1|-|TRBV5-8|-
TGTGCCAGCAGCCGCGACATTACGGCTTTCTTT
CASSRDITAFF
>TRBJ1-4|-|TRBV28|-
TGTGCCAGCAGCCCGACTAGGCTTCTAGGAAAACTGTTTTTT
CASSPTRLLGKLFF
>TRBJ2-5|-|TRBV9|TRBD1
TGTGCCAGCAGCGCGGGACAGGCAAGCCAAGAGACCCAGTACTTC
CASSAGQASQETQYF
>TRBJ1-3|-|TRBV6-6|-
TGTGCCAGCACCTCTTTGTTAGGGGCTGGAAACACCATATATTTT
CASTSLLGAGNTIYF
>TRBJ2-2|-|TRBV7-3|TRBD2
TGTGCCAGCAGCTTAACTCAGACTAGCGGGAGTCTCACCGGGGAGCTGTTTTTT
CASSLTQTSGSLTGELFF
>TRBJ2-7|-|TRBV15|-
TGTGCCACCAGCGTGGAGGGGGGTCCCAGCTACGAGCAGTACTTC
CATSVEGGPSYEQYF
>TRBJ2-7|-|TRBV9|TRBD2
TGTGCCAGCAGCGTGGGACGGCTAGCGGATTCCTACGAGCAGTACTTC
CASSVGRLADSYEQYF
>TRBJ2-3|-|TRBV5-1|-
TGCGCCAGCAGCCGAGAAAGCACAGATACGCAGTATTTT
CASSRESTDTQYF
>TRBJ2-1|-|TRBV7-2|-
TGTGCCAGCAGCTTCGGGACTTATAAGATGAATGAGCAGTTCTTC
CASSFGTYKMNEQFF
>TRBJ1-5|few|TRBV13|-
TGTGCCAGCAGCTTATCAGGGCTCCATCAGCCCCAGCATTTT
CASSLSGLHQPQHF
>TRBJ2-7|-|TRBV6-1|-
TGTGCCAGCAGTGGCGGCAGCACCTCCTACGAGCAGTACTTC
CASSGGSTSYEQYF
>TRBJ2-2|-|TRBV5-8|TRBD2
TGTGCCAGCAGCCCGACTAGCGGGAGGACCGGGGAGCTGTTTTTT
CASSPTSGRTGELFF
>TRBJ1-3|-|TRBV28|-
TGTGCCAGCAGTTCTTTAGGGGTAGTGCAGGGGCTATGGGGAAACACCATATATTTT
CASSSLGVVQGLWGNTIYF
>TRBJ2-7|once|TRBV9|-
TGTGCCAGCAGCGGGGGACTTTCGGGGTACGAGCAGTACTTC
CASSGGLSGYEQYF
>TRBJ2-3|-|TRBV27|TRBD2
TGTGCCAGCAGTTTAGTCGGGACTAGAAGCACAGATACGCAGTATTTT
CASSLVGTRSTDTQYF
>TRBJ2-3|-|TRBV5-4|-
TGTGCCAGCAGCCGTCCGATGGACAGTACAGATACGCAGTATTTT
CASSRPMDSTDTQYF
>TRBJ2-5|-|TRBV9|-
TGTGCCAGCAGCCCAGGGGGGAGAGGGGAGACCCAGTACTTC
CASSPGGRGETQYF
>TRBJ1-2|-|TRBV5-1|-
TGCGCCAGCAGCTTGGCAGGGAACGGCTACACCTTC
CASSLAGNGYTF
>TRBJ2-3|-|TRBV6-1|-
TGTGCCAGCAGTCTCCTAGCAATATCCACAGATACGCAGTATTTT
CASSLLAISTDTQYF
>TRBJ2-1|-|TRBV6-5|-
TGTGCCAGCAGTCCCGGGACAAACTTCTACAATGAGCAGTTCTTC
CASSPGTNFYNEQFF
>TRBJ1-3|-|TRBV11-2|-
TGTGCCAGCAGCTCCCGTTCCTCTGGAAACACCATATATTTT
CASSSRSSGNTIYF
>TRBJ2-3|once|TRBV2|-
TGTGCCAGCAGAGAAGGGTTCCCGACGCAGTATTTT
CASREGFPTQYF
>TRBJ1-1|-|TRBV14|TRBD1
TGTGCCAGCAGCCAATACAGGGGCGACACTGAAGCTTTCTTT
CASSQYRGDTEAFF
>TRBJ1-1|once|TRBV19|TRBD1
TGTGCCAGTCGCTGGACAGGGATGAACACTGAAGCTTTCTTT
CASRWTGMNTEAFF
>TRBJ1-1|-|TRBV15|-
TGTGCCACAGGGGGGTTGAACACTGAAGCTTTCTTT
CATGGLNTEAFF
>TRBJ2-7|-|TRBV11-2|-
TGTGCCAGCAGCTACAGGGACCCGCGGGAGAGTTCCTACGAGCAGTACTTC
CASSYRDPRESSYEQYF
>TRBJ2-1|-|TRBV7-7|-
TGTGCCAGCAGCGCTCGTGTAGGATCATACAATGAGCAGTTCTTC
CASSARVGSYNEQFF
>TRBJ2-1|-|TRBV21-1|-
TGTGCCAGCAGCGCCCTTCGACATACGACAGAAAGCTCCTACAATGAGCAGTTCTTC
CASSALRHTTESSYNEQFF
>TRBJ2-7|-|TRBV29-1|TRBD2
TGCAGCGCGCGACCGGGAGGAACCTACGAGCAGTACTTC
CSARPGGTYEQYF
>TRBJ2-1|-|TRBV7-9|TRBD1
TGTGCCAGCAGCCACGACAGGGTATCCTACAATGAGCAGTTCTTC
CASSHDRVSYNEQFF
>TRBJ2-2|-|TRBV7-3|TRBD2
TGTGCCAGCAGCTTATCTGGGCCTAGCGGCCACACCGGGGAGCTGTTTTTT
CASSLSGPSGHTGELFF
>TRBJ2-1|-|TRBV28|TRBD2
TGTGCCAGCAGTGGCCCGGGAGGGTTTTATGAGCAGTTCTTC
CASSGPGGFYEQFF
>TRBJ1-5|-|TRBV10-3|-
TGTGCCATCAGTGAGTCGGCAGGGACTAATCAGCCCCAGCATTTT
CAISESAGTNQPQHF
>TRBJ1-2|-|TRBV25-1|-
TGTGCCAGCAGTGACAATTATGGCTACACCTTC
CASSDNYGYTF
>TRBJ2-5|-|TRBV15|TRBD1
TGTGCCACCAGCAGGACCCAGGGGGCGTACCAAGAGACCCAGTACTTC
CATSRTQGAYQETQYF
>TRBJ1-1|-|TRBV5-1|-
TGCGCCAGCAGCTTGGCCGGAGATAACACTGAAGCTTTCTTT
CASSLAGDNTEAFF
>TRBJ2-3|-|TRBV5-6|-
TGTGCCAGCAGCTCGGACTGGAGGGCGCAGTATTTT
CASSSDWRAQYF